The 12 T cell receptor beta chains reported below all come from one sample, sequenced in a study of T cells in localized non-small cell lung cancer. TCRdb keeps only in-frame clones here, not all; method: immunoSEQ multiplex PCR. In the table there are tens of thousands of clones, roughly 89% of which are singletons. This specimen consisted of peripheral blood, obtained before any cancer treatment. These TCRs come from a man aged 40 to 75 with stage I squamous cell lung carcinoma.

The J gene is TRBJ2-3, the V gene TRBV30; D remains ambiguous. Deletions cut 1 base from V and 0 bases from J, with 8 bases between. This CDR3 contains 14 residues. CDR1 and CDR2 (germline): GTSNPN, SVGIG (reference sequence). Written as DNA, the CDR3 is TGTGCCTGGAGTGGGGGTTTCAGCACAGATACGCAGTATTTT. Translated, it gives CAWSGGFSTDTQYF.

This sequence joins TRBV9 and TRBJ1-2; 9 bases align to TRBD1. Per the germline V gene, CDR1 is SGDLS and CDR2 is YYNGEE. This CDR3 contains 16 residues. V was pared by 0 bases and J by 5 bases, with 8 bases of the junction left unmatched. In nucleotides, the CDR3 is TGTGCCAGCAGCGTAGCTACTGGGGACAGGGCTTATGGCTACACCTTC. Its translation: CASSVATGDRAYGYTF. The variable domain in full, completed from reference TRBV9 and TRBJ1-2, reads DSGVTQTPKHLITATGQRVTLRCSPRSGDLSVYWYQQSLDQGLQFLIQYYNGEERAKGNILERFSAQQFPDLHSELNLSSLELGDSALYFCASSVATGDRAYGYTFGSGTRLTVV.

This chain links TRBV10-1 with TRBJ2-1; 12 bases align to TRBD1. There are 16 residues in the CDR3. The trim removed 4 bases at V and 4 bases at J, leaving 5 bases unmatched. The germline V gene encodes CDR1 WNHNN and CDR2 SYGVQD (reference sequence). CDR3: CASSAGQGAPYNEQFF. CDR3 bases: TGCGCCAGCAGTGCGGGACAGGGGGCCCCATACAATGAGCAGTTCTTC.

The rearrangement uses TRBV6-6 and TRBJ1-2, with 7 bases lining up with TRBD1. The CDR3 covers 16 residues. CDR1 is MNHNY and CDR2 is SVGAGI in the germline V gene (reference sequence). Trimming at V came to 2 bases and at J to 4 bases, leaving 10 bases not matched to a gene. CDR3 residues: CASSYPPGQESYGYTF. In nucleotides, the CDR3 is TGTGCCAGCAGTTACCCCCCAGGACAGGAAAGCTATGGCTACACCTTC.

The chain has TRBV28 and TRBJ2-7, with a possible D match to TRBD2 (6 bases). Trimming shortened V by 3 bases and J by 3 bases, and 6 bases separated the two germline ends. CDR3 length: 12 amino acids. Germline V lookup: CDR1 MDHEN, CDR2 SYDVKM. The CDR3 nucleotides are TGTGCCAGCAGTTTGGGAGGCTACGAGCAGTACTTC. This sequence encodes CASSLGGYEQYF.

This rearrangement joins TRBV5-1 to TRBJ1-4; D not certain. V was shortened by 1 base and J by 0 bases, with 16 bases between the two germline ends. Germline values: CDR1 SGHRS, CDR2 YFSETQ. CDR3 length: 18 amino acids. This CDR3 is CASSLWAGGIATNEKLFF. Here the CDR3 DNA reads TGCGCCAGCAGCTTGTGGGCAGGTGGGATTGCAACTAATGAAAAACTGTTTTTT. The full variable domain, its missing parts supplied by reference TRBV5-1 and TRBJ1-4, is KAGVTQTPRYLIKTRGQQVTLSCSPISGHRSVSWYQQTPGQGLQFLFEYFSETQRNKGNFPGRFSGRQFSNSRSEMNVSTLELGDSALYLCASSLWAGGIATNEKLFFGSGTQLSVL.

The chain joins TRBV5-1 to TRBJ1-1; 7 positions match TRBD1. V lost 3 bases, J lost 7 bases, and 9 bases stayed unmatched. Germline values: CDR1 SGHRS, CDR2 YFSETQ. This CDR3 comprises 14 residues. The CDR3 loop reads CASSWDRVTNEAFF. In DNA form, the CDR3 reads TGCGCCAGCAGCTGGGACAGAGTTACCAATGAAGCTTTCTTT.

The chain links TRBV5-8 to TRBJ1-4; D is uncertain. The germline V gene has CDR1 SGHTS and CDR2 YDEGEE. V gave up 1 base and J gave up 8 bases, with 6 bases separating them. The CDR3 sequence is 12 residues long. The DNA of the CDR3 is TGTGCCAGCAGCTTGTTGAGGGAAAAACTGTTTTTT. Translating gives CASSLLREKLFF.

This clone occurred a few times. The chain uses TRBV10-3 and TRBJ2-3; TRBD1 aligns across 7 bases. This CDR3 spans 16 amino acids. The V gene end was trimmed by 6 bases and the J gene end by 2 bases; junction bases not matched to a gene: 11. CDR1 is ENHRY and CDR2 is SYGVKD in the germline V gene. CDR3 in amino acids: CAISGIGQDNTDTQYF. CDR3 nucleotides: TGTGCCATCAGCGGTATCGGACAGGATAACACAGATACGCAGTATTTT.

The chain recombines TRBV27 with TRBJ2-5; tentative D call: TRBD2 (5 bases). CDR1 is MNHEY, CDR2 SMNVEV, per germline (reference sequence). The CDR3 totals 14 residues. V was trimmed by 2 bases and J by 2 bases, leaving 9 bases between them. In nucleotides, the CDR3 is TGTGCCAGCAGTTTACGGGGAAGGCAAGAGACCCAGTACTTC. This translates into CASSLRGRQETQYF.

The rearrangement uses TRBV4-3 and TRBJ2-7; 7 bases agree with TRBD1. Germline CDR1 is LGHNA and CDR2 is YSLEER. This CDR3 spans 17 amino acids. V gave up 0 bases and J gave up 0 bases; unmatched junction bases: 8. Written as DNA, the CDR3 is TGCGCCAGCAGCCAAGATCTAGTAGGGGGCGGCTCCTACGAGCAGTACTTC. Translated: CASSQDLVGGGSYEQYF.

This rearrangement joins TRBV6-5 to TRBJ2-7; D may be TRBD2 (5 bases). V lost 0 bases to trimming and J lost 2 bases, with 11 bases between them. The germline V gene has CDR1 MNHEY and CDR2 SVGAGI. The CDR3 spans 15 residues. The CDR3 is CASSYSRATPYEQYF. The CDR3 DNA is TGTGCCAGCAGTTACTCGAGGGCTACTCCCTACGAGCAGTACTTC.